This T cell receptor (beta chain) was recovered during a study of T cells in Graves' hyperthyroidism and ophthalmopathy. In germline, CDR1 is SGHTA, CDR2 FQGNSA. Trimming pared 5 bases from V and 0 bases from J, leaving 11 bases between. The CDR3 is 15 amino acids. TCR beta CDR3 regions were amplified from RNA transcripts. Using the HTBI primer set, a first-round RT-PCR was run on the TCR CDR3. TCRdb re-called the multiplex PCR reads with MiXCR, one entry per CDR3 protein. The sample has fewer than 650,000 distinct CDR3 sequences; roughly 15% are singletons. This clonotype was picked up many times. The rearrangement uses TRBV7-2 and TRBJ1-5; D possibly corresponds to TRBD1 (5 bases). This clonotype was sampled from a woman between 40 and 55 years old with Graves' hyperthyroidism. Sequencing input: blood. DNA for the CDR3: TGTGCCAGCAGCCGGGACGGCTATAGCAATCAGCCCCAGCATTTT. Encoded protein: CASSRDGYSNQPQHF.